The 28 T cell receptor beta chains below all came from one sample that was sequenced in a study of T cells in tuberculosis. Assay used: immunoSEQ multiplex PCR; TCRdb lists only in-frame clones, some missing. The table records 26,000 or so clones, almost 90% of them present only once. The specimen sequenced was PBMCs. The receptors stem from a donor aged 10 to 29 with latent tuberculosis or without tuberculosis infection.

The chain combines TRBV9 with TRBJ2-1; TRBD2 aligns across 9 bases. Losses at the gene ends were 0 bases for V and 4 bases for J; bases not matched to a gene: 2. Germline CDR1 is SGDLS and CDR2 is YYNGEE. The CDR3 is 15 residues long. CDR3 bases: TGTGCCAGCAGCGTAGAGAGCGGGGGGTACAATGAGCAGTTCTTC. Translating gives CASSVESGGYNEQFF.

This clone came up a few times. The chain carries TRBV5-1 and TRBJ2-6; a possible D gene is TRBD2 (5 bases). This CDR3 is 13 amino acids long. V lost 5 bases to trimming and J lost 11 bases, with 14 bases between them. Germline CDR1 reads SGHRS; CDR2 reads YFSETQ. The CDR3 sequence is CASRPSLEYVLTF. CDR3 in DNA: TGCGCCAGCAGACCTTCACTAGAGTACGTCCTGACTTTC.

This chain links TRBV4-2 with TRBJ2-5; 12 bases map to TRBD2. Looked up from germline, CDR1 is LGHNA and CDR2 is YNFKEQ. The CDR3 length is 15 residues. The V gene end was trimmed by 5 bases and the J gene end by 3 bases; junction bases not matched to a gene: 4. CDR3 region: CASSYPSGGEETQYF. CDR3 sequence (DNA): TGTGCCAGCAGCTACCCTAGCGGGGGGGAAGAGACCCAGTACTTC.

This chain joins TRBV9 and TRBJ2-2, with D unclear. V lost 3 bases to trimming and J lost 4 bases, with 13 bases between them. Looked up from germline, CDR1 is SGDLS and CDR2 is YYNGEE. The CDR3 loop spans 15 amino acids. The CDR3 DNA reads as TGTGCCAGCAGCGAGTCAGGTTTGGGCACCGGGGAGCTGTTTTTT. Its protein product is CASSESGLGTGELFF.

This clone is a singleton in its sample. The V gene is TRBV15, the J gene TRBJ1-2; D may be TRBD1 (6 bases). Trimming took 7 bases from V and 3 from J, leaving 9 bases between them. The CDR3 consists of 12 residues. Germline CDR1 and CDR2: LNHNV and YYDKDF (reference sequence). The CDR3 is CATTGVYYGYTF. CDR3 bases: TGTGCCACCACAGGGGTTTACTATGGCTACACCTTC.

The V call is TRBV2, the J call TRBJ2-3; 12 bases match TRBD2. The V gene's germline CDR1 is SNHLY and CDR2 FYNNEI. Trimming at V came to 6 bases and at J to 0 bases, leaving 7 bases not matched to a gene. The CDR3 spans 17 residues. CDR3 coding DNA: TGTGCCAGCAGACGGACTAGCGGGGCCGCTAGCACAGATACGCAGTATTTT. It translates to CASRRTSGAASTDTQYF.

This chain joins TRBV6-1 and TRBJ1-5, with TRBD1 as a possible D gene (5 bases). The CDR3 covers 13 residues. Germline V lookup: CDR1 MNHNS, CDR2 SASEGT. The V gene lost 9 bases and the J gene lost 6 bases, with 15 bases spanning the gap. CDR3 loop: CASGSWGVQPQHF. The CDR3 DNA is TGTGCCAGTGGCAGTTGGGGGGTTCAGCCCCAGCATTTT.

J is TRBJ2-1 and V is TRBV5-1; D unclear. The CDR3 sequence is 14 residues long. V lost 0 bases to trimming and J lost 3 bases, with 7 bases between them. Germline assignment: CDR1 SGHRS and CDR2 YFSETQ. The CDR3 loop is CASSLADFYNEQFF. The CDR3 region has the DNA TGCGCCAGCAGCTTGGCCGACTTCTACAATGAGCAGTTCTTC.

The genes are TRBV7-2 and TRBJ1-4, with TRBD1 identical over 7 bases. Germline V CDR1 and CDR2: SGHTA, FQGNSA. The CDR3 covers 15 residues. With V trimmed by 6 bases and J by 5 bases, 9 bases remained unmatched. The CDR3 loop reads CASRNGTALNEKLFF. The CDR3 nucleotides read TGTGCCAGCAGGAATGGGACAGCCCTAAATGAAAAACTGTTTTTT.

The V gene is TRBV5-1, the J gene TRBJ2-7, with TRBD1 matching over 8 bases. With V trimmed by 2 bases and J by 3 bases, 4 bases remained unmatched. Germline V gene lookup returns CDR1 SGHRS and CDR2 YFSETQ. The CDR3 is made up of 14 amino acids. DNA for the CDR3: TGCGCCAGCAGCTTCTCAGGGGGCGACTACGAGCAGTACTTC. This sequence encodes CASSFSGGDYEQYF.

The chain joins TRBV6-4 to TRBJ1-1, with D uncertain. The CDR3 is 13 residues long. The V gene's germline CDR1 is MRHNA and CDR2 SNTAGT. Trimming took off 5 bases at V and 1 base at J, with 8 bases between the two ends. The CDR3, as DNA: TGTGCCAGCAGTAATACAGCGAACACTGAAGCTTTCTTT. Translated: CASSNTANTEAFF.

This clone was counted once. The V call is TRBV19, the J call TRBJ2-3, with a tentative D call TRBD2 (5 bases). The CDR3 is made up of 13 amino acids. Germline CDR1 reads LNHDA; CDR2 reads SQIVND (reference sequence). Trimming took 2 bases from V and 11 from J, leaving 14 bases between them. Here the CDR3 DNA reads TGTGCCAGTAGTATAAGTCCGGGGTTGGGGCAGTATTTT. Protein: CASSISPGLGQYF.

In DNA form, the CDR3 reads TGCAGTGCTGCCTATTCCTACGAGCAGTACTTC. It encodes CSAAYSYEQYF. V and J are TRBV20-1 and TRBJ2-7; D remains ambiguous. There are 11 residues in the CDR3. CDR1 and CDR2 (germline): DFQATT, SNEGSKA (reference sequence). V lost 5 bases to trimming and J lost 1 base, with 6 bases between them.

The chain links TRBV5-4 to TRBJ2-7, with D tentatively TRBD1 (6 bases). Looked up from germline, CDR1 is SGHNT and CDR2 is YYREEE (reference sequence). This CDR3 spans 19 amino acids. Deletions cut 2 bases from V and 5 bases from J, with 29 bases between. In nucleotides, the CDR3 is TGTGCCAGCAGCTTTTTGGTCGGGACCCAACAGGGAATGTTTAACGAGCAGTACTTC. Translating gives CASSFLVGTQQGMFNEQYF. Based on the CDR3 plus reference TRBV5-4 and TRBJ2-7, the full variable domain is ETGVTQSPTHLIKTRGQQVTLRCSSQSGHNTVSWYQQALGQGPQFIFQYYREEENGRGNFPPRFSGLQFPNYSSELNVNALELDDSALYLCASSFLVGTQQGMFNEQYFGPGTRLTVT.

The V call is TRBV4-1, the J call TRBJ2-1, with D perhaps matching TRBD2 (6 bases). The CDR3 totals 17 residues. Germline V gene data show CDR1 as MGHRA and CDR2 as YSYEKL. Trimming stripped 0 bases from V and 0 bases from J, with 12 bases between. The CDR3 protein is CASSQDGRESSYNEQFF. The CDR3 DNA reads as TGCGCCAGCAGCCAAGATGGGCGGGAAAGCTCCTACAATGAGCAGTTCTTC.

The chain is built from TRBV5-6 and TRBJ2-7; tentatively, D is TRBD2 (7 bases). This CDR3 is built from 15 residues. The ends were cut back, 4 bases at V and 2 bases at J, with 16 bases in the middle. Germline V gene data show CDR1 as SGHDT and CDR2 as YYEEEE. The DNA for the CDR3 is TGTGCCAGCAGCGAAAGGGGGGGCCGTACCTACGAGCAGTACTTC. Residues: CASSERGGRTYEQYF. The full variable domain, in which reference TRBV5-6 and TRBJ2-7 provide the parts outside the CDR3, is DAGVTQSPTHLIKTRGQQVTLRCSPKSGHDTVSWYQQALGQGPQFIFQYYEEEERQRGNFPDRFSGHQFPNYSSELNVNALLLGDSALYLCASSERGGRTYEQYFGPGTRLTVT.

The J gene is TRBJ2-7, the V gene TRBV28; the D gene is possibly TRBD2 (5 bases). Deletions cut 9 bases from V and 3 bases from J, with 9 bases between. Looked up from germline, CDR1 is MDHEN and CDR2 is SYDVKM. The CDR3 spans 11 residues. CDR3 protein: CASGGNYEQYF. As DNA, the CDR3 is TGTGCCAGTGGAGGAAACTACGAGCAGTACTTC.

This chain joins TRBV2 and TRBJ2-1; the match to TRBD1 covers 7 bases. The length of the CDR3 is 14 residues. V was pared by 5 bases and J by 12 bases, with 13 bases of the junction left unmatched. Germline-derived CDR1 and CDR2 are SNHLY and FYNNEI. CDR3 DNA: TGTGCCAGCAGTCAAGGGGGCGAAGGGCCTAGGCAGTTCTTC. As protein: CASSQGGEGPRQFF.

This clone was counted a single time. CDR3 bases: TGCGCCAGCAGCTCCCTTGACAGGGGGGAAAGGGAGCTGTTTTTT. Encoded protein: CASSSLDRGERELFF. The chain employs TRBV5-1 and TRBJ2-2; 9 bases fit TRBD1. Germline CDR1 SGHRS, CDR2 YFSETQ. J was trimmed by 9 bases and V by 3 bases; bases with no gene match: 9. The CDR3 is 15 residues long.

V usage is TRBV11-2 and J usage is TRBJ2-3; 7 bases line up with TRBD2. This CDR3 is 14 amino acids long. CDR1 is SGHAT, CDR2 FQNNGV, per germline. J lost 4 bases, V lost 1 base, and 2 bases had no gene match. CDR3 residues: CASSLGGGPDTQYF. Here the CDR3 DNA reads TGTGCCAGCAGCTTAGGCGGGGGTCCAGATACGCAGTATTTT.

The V and J genes are TRBV5-6 and TRBJ1-1, with D possibly TRBD1 on 5 matching bases. V was trimmed by 10 bases and J by 4 bases, leaving 20 bases between them. The CDR3 contains 14 residues. Germline loops: CDR1 SGHDT, CDR2 YYEEEE. This CDR3 reads CASHWGGGSTEAFF. The CDR3 DNA reads TGTGCCTCACACTGGGGCGGGGGATCCACTGAAGCTTTCTTT.

The V gene is TRBV5-1, the J gene TRBJ1-6; no firm D call. Deletions cut 2 bases from V and 6 bases from J, with 9 bases between. The CDR3 spans 14 residues. Germline assignment: CDR1 SGHRS and CDR2 YFSETQ. The CDR3 protein is CASSLIGTNSPLHF. In DNA, the CDR3 is TGCGCCAGCAGCTTAATTGGCACTAATTCACCCCTCCACTTT.

V is TRBV29-1 and J is TRBJ2-7; the match to TRBD1 covers 12 bases. This CDR3 has 14 amino acids. The ends lost 6 bases at V and 7 bases at J; junction bases unmatched: 10. Germline CDR1 SQVTM, CDR2 ANQGSEA. CDR3 sequence reads: CSVIEGQGAGEQYF. The DNA for the CDR3 is TGCAGCGTAATCGAGGGACAGGGGGCGGGGGAGCAGTACTTC.

The chain links TRBV5-1 to TRBJ2-3; TRBD2 aligns across 13 bases. V lost 2 bases to trimming and J lost 7 bases; unmatched junction nucleotides: 4. The CDR3 contains 15 residues. Germline V gene data show CDR1 as SGHRS and CDR2 as YFSETQ. Written as DNA, the CDR3 is TGCGCCAGCAGCTTCACTAGCGGGGGGGCAAATACGCAGTATTTT. Its protein is CASSFTSGGANTQYF.

The J gene is TRBJ2-7, the V gene TRBV28, with D perhaps matching TRBD1 (6 bases). Trimming removed 6 bases at V and 1 base at J, with 16 bases between. CDR3 length equals 15 residues. Germline lookup yields CDR1 MDHEN and CDR2 SYDVKM. Here the CDR3 reads CASRTTGGFSYEQYF. Here the CDR3 DNA reads TGTGCCAGCAGGACGACAGGTGGCTTTTCCTACGAGCAGTACTTC.

CDR3: CASSLRQGAVHGYTF. The CDR3 coding sequence is TGTGCCAGCAGCCTCCGACAGGGGGCGGTGCATGGCTACACCTTC. The chain uses TRBV7-2 and TRBJ1-2; 10 nucleotides agree with TRBD1. CDR1 is SGHTA, CDR2 FQGNSA, per germline. The trim removed 5 bases at V and 6 bases at J, leaving 9 bases unmatched. The CDR3 runs 15 residues.

Within the sample, this clone is medium-sized. The chain combines TRBV6-6 with TRBJ2-7; TRBD1 is a possible D gene (6 bases). Trimming shortened V by 3 bases and J by 3 bases, and 12 bases separated the two germline ends. This CDR3 has 14 residues. CDR1 and CDR2 from the germline V gene are MNHNY and SVGAGI (reference sequence). The CDR3 DNA follows: TGTGCCAGCAGTTATGAGGGACAACTCTACGAGCAGTACTTC. Residues: CASSYEGQLYEQYF.

The gene calls are TRBV19 and TRBJ2-2, with unresolved D. Germline CDR1 LNHDA, CDR2 SQIVND (reference sequence). The CDR3 covers 16 residues. V was clipped by 5 bases and J by 2 bases, with 15 bases between them. The CDR3 sequence is CASSDFTRRNTGELFF. CDR3 coding DNA: TGTGCCAGTAGTGACTTCACTCGGAGAAACACCGGGGAGCTGTTTTTT.